This T cell receptor beta chain originates from a study of blood T cell repertoires in COVID-19. The CDR3 extends over 17 amino acids. The ends were cut back, 4 bases at V and 3 bases at J, with 16 bases in the middle. Germline V lookup: CDR1 SGHDN, CDR2 FVKESK. Some clones are missing from TCRdb's copy, which holds only in-frame ones; the method was immunoSEQ multiplex PCR. In the table there are hundreds of thousands of clones, roughly 91% of which are singletons. This receptor was obtained from a woman in her sixties in a cohort exposed to, infected with or recovered from COVID-19 (not recorded which). The specimen sequenced was PBMCs or T cells enriched from blood (not recorded which). J is TRBJ1-6 and V is TRBV14, with D unclear. CDR3 in amino acids: CASSRKGGNFYNSPLHF. The CDR3 DNA reads TGTGCCAGCAGCCGAAAAGGAGGGAACTTCTATAATTCACCCCTCCACTTT. Based on the CDR3 plus reference TRBV14 and TRBJ1-6, the full variable domain is EAGVTQFPSHSVIEKGQTVTLRCDPISGHDNLYWYRRVMGKEIKFLLHFVKESKQDESGMPNNRFLAERTGGTYSTLKVQPAELEDSGVYFCASSRKGGNFYNSPLHFGNGTRLTVT.